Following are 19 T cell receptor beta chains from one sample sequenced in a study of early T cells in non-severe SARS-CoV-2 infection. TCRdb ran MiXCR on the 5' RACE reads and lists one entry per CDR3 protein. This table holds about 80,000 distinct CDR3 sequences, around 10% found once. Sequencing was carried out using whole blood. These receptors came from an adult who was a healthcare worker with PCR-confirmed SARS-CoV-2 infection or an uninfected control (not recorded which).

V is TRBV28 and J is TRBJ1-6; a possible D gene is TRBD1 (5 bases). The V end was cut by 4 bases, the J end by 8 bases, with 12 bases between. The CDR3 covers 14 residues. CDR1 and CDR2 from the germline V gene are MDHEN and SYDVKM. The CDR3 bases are TGTGCCAGCAGTTCGGCAGGGCCGCATTCACCCCTCCACTTT. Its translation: CASSSAGPHSPLHF. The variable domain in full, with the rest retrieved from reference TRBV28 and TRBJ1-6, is DVKVTQSSRYLVKRTGEKVFLECVQDMDHENMFWYRQDPGLGLRLIYFSYDVKMKEKGDIPEGYSVSREKKERFSLILESASTNQTSMYLCASSSAGPHSPLHFGNGTRLTVT.

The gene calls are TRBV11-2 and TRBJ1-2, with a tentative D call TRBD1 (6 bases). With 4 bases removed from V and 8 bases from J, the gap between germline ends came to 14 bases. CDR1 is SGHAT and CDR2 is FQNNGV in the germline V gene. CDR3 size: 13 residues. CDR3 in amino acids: CASSSLTGLGYTF. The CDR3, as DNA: TGTGCCAGCAGCTCCCTGACAGGTCTCGGCTACACCTTC. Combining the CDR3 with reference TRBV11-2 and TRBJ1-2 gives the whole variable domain EAGVAQSPRYKIIEKRQSVAFWCNPISGHATLYWYQQILGQGPKLLIQFQNNGVVDDSQLPKDRFSAERLKGVDSTLKIQPAKLEDSAVYLCASSSLTGLGYTFGSGTRLTVV.

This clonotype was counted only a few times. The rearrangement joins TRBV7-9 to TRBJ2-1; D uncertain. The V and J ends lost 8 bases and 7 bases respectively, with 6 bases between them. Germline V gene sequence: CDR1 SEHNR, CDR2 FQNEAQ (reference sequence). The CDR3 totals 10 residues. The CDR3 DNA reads TGTGCCAGCGGAATGAATGAGCAGTTCTTC. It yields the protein CASGMNEQFF.

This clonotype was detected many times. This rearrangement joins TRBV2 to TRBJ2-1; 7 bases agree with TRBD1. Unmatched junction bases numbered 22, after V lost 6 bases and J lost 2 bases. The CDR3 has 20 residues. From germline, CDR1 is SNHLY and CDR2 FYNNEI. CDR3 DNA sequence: TGTGCCAGCAGCCACGGGTACACCACTGGACAGGAGTTAACCTACAATGAGCAGTTCTTC. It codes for CASSHGYTTGQELTYNEQFF.

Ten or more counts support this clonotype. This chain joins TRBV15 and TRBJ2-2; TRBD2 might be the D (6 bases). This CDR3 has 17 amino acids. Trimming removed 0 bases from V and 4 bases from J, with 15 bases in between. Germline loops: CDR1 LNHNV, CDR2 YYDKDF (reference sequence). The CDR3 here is CATSRDQWRATTGELFF. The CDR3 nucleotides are TGTGCCACCAGCAGAGATCAATGGAGGGCGACCACCGGGGAGCTGTTTTTT.

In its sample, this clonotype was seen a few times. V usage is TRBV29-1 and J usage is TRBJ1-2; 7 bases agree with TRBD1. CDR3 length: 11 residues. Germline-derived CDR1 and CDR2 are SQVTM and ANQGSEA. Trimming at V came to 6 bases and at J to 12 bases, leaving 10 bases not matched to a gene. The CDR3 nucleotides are TGCAGCGTAGACAAACAGGGGTTCCACACCTTC. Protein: CSVDKQGFHTF.

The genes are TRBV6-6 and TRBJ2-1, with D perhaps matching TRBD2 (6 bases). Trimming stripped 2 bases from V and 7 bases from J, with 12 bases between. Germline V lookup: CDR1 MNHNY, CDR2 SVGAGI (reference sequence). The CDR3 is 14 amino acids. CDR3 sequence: CASSYAQLANEQFF. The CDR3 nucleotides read TGTGCCAGCAGTTACGCCCAACTAGCAAATGAGCAGTTCTTC.

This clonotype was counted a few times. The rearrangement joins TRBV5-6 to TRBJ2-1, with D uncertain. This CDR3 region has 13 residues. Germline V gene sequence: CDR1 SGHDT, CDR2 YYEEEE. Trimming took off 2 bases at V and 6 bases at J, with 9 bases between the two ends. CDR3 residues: CASSFTNSNEQFF. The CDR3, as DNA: TGTGCCAGCAGCTTTACAAACTCCAATGAGCAGTTCTTC.

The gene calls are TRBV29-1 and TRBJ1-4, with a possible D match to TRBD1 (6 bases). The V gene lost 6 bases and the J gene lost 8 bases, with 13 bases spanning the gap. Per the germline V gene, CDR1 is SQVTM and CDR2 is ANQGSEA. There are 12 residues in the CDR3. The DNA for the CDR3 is TGCAGCGTCACAGGGAATGCGGAAAAACTGTTTTTT. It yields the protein CSVTGNAEKLFF.

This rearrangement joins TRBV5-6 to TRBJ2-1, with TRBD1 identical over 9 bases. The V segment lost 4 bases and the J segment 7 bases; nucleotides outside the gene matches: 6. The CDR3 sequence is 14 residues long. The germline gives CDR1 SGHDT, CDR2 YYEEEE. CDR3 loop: CASSKDRGKNEQFF. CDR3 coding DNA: TGTGCCAGCAGCAAGGACAGGGGCAAGAATGAGCAGTTCTTC.

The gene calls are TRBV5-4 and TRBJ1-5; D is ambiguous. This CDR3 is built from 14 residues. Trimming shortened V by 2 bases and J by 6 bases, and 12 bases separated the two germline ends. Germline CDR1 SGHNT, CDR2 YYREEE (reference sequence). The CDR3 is CASSFMGSGQPQHF. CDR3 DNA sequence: TGTGCCAGCAGCTTTATGGGGTCGGGTCAGCCCCAGCATTTT.

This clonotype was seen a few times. The CDR3 sequence is CASSLDWSIDQPQHF. CDR3 bases: TGTGCCAGCAGCTTAGATTGGAGCATCGATCAGCCCCAGCATTTT. The chain has TRBV11-2 and TRBJ1-5; D call uncertain. The length of the CDR3 is 15 residues. Germline V gene data show CDR1 as SGHAT and CDR2 as FQNNGV. The V and J ends lost 0 bases and 5 bases respectively, with 11 bases between them.

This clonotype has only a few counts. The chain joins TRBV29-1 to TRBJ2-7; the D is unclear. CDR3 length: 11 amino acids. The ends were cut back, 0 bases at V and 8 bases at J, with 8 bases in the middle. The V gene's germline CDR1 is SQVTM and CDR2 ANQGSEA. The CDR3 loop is CSVEESLQQYF. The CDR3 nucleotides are TGCAGCGTTGAAGAGAGTTTACAGCAGTACTTC.

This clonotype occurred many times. This chain's CDR3 is CASSPPTARISDTQYF. CDR3 in DNA: TGTGCCAGCAGTCCACCGACTGCCCGAATTTCAGATACGCAGTATTTT. The V gene is TRBV12-3 or TRBV12-4, the J gene TRBJ2-3, with D hard to call. The V end lost 5 bases, the J end lost 4 bases, and 19 bases lay between the germline ends. CDR3 length equals 16 residues.

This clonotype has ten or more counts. The CDR3 here is CSARDWTSSGGELFF. CDR3 nucleotide sequence: TGCAGTGCTAGGGACTGGACTAGCTCTGGCGGGGAGCTGTTTTTT. This chain uses TRBV20-1 with TRBJ2-2, with TRBD2 identical over 8 bases. The CDR3 is made up of 15 amino acids. Trimming at V came to 3 bases and at J to 7 bases, leaving 10 bases not matched to a gene. CDR1 DFQATT and CDR2 SNEGSKA come from the germline V gene (reference sequence).

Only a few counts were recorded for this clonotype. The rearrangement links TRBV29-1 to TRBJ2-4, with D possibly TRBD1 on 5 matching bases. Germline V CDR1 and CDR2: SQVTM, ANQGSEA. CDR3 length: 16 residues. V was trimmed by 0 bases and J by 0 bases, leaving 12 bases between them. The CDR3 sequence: CSVEEKEGEAKNIQYF. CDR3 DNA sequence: TGCAGCGTTGAAGAGAAGGAAGGGGAAGCCAAAAACATTCAGTACTTC.

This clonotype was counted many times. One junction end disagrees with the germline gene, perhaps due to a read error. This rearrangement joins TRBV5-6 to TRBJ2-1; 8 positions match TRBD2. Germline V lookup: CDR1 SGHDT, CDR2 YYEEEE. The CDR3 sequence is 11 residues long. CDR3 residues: CASSLGTSPAF. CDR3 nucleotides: TGTGCCAGCAGCTTGGGGACTAGCCCGGCCTTC.

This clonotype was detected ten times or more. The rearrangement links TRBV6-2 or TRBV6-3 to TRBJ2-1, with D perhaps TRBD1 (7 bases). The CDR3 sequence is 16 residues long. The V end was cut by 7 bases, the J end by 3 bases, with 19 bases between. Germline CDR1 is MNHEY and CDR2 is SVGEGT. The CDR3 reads CASTGQGGFLYNEQFF. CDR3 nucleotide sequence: TGTGCCAGCACGGGGCAGGGGGGATTCCTCTACAATGAGCAGTTCTTC.

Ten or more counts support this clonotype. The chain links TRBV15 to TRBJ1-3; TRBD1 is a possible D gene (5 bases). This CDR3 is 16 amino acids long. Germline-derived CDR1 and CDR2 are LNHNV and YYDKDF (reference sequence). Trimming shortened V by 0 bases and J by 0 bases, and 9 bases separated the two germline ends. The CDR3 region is CATSRDRGSSGNTIYF. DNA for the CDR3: TGTGCCACCAGCAGAGATCGGGGGAGCTCTGGAAACACCATATATTTT.